This T cell receptor beta chain was captured in a study of T-cell memory formation after mild COVID-19. Germline V lookup: CDR1 SEHNR, CDR2 FQNEAQ (reference sequence). There are 14 residues in the CDR3. The V end was cut by 4 bases, the J end by 4 bases, with 13 bases between. With constant-segment primers, 5'RACE yielded cDNA libraries of TCR alpha and TCR beta that carried sample barcodes and UMIs. TCRdb called the 5' RACE reads again in MiXCR, with one record for every CDR3 protein. In the table there are 90,000 to 120,000 distinct CDR3 sequences, approximately 15% of which are singletons. General observations from the study: From day 15 to 85, contracting clones were balanced between CD4 and CD8, whereas later expanders leaned toward CD4+. SARS-CoV-2 specificity of second-wave clones peaking day 37 was unconfirmed.

This clonotype has just a few counts. Its antigen is not known. The chain couples TRBV7-9 to TRBJ2-5; TRBD1 is a possible D gene (5 bases). The sequenced sample consisted of PBMCs or a T cell subset sorted from them (not recorded which). This sequence originates from a man between 18 and 35 years old who had mild COVID-19 (a few samples of this study predate the infection). Cell type and time point are not known. This CDR3 reads CASSSQGPGETQYF. DNA of the CDR3: TGTGCCAGCAGCTCGCAGGGTCCGGGAGAGACCCAGTACTTC.